One sample yielded the 8 T cell receptor beta chains listed below, sequenced in a study of T-cell reconstitution after alpha-beta-depleted transplantation in children. TCRbeta library preparation incorporated unique molecular identifiers. TCRdb fed the PCR reads into MiXCR, producing one record per CDR3 protein. Among a few hundred thousand distinct CDR3 sequences listed, around 27% were seen once. Source: PBMCs, taken before TCRalphabeta/CD19-depleted stem cell transplant. The source is a boy less than two years old with Wiskott-Aldrich syndrome, due to receive a stem cell transplant.

Only a few counts were recorded for this clonotype. This chain uses TRBV6-5 with TRBJ1-1; D not certain. The CDR3 sequence is 13 residues long. In germline, CDR1 is MNHEY, CDR2 SVGAGI. V was pared by 6 bases and J by 0 bases, with 8 bases between. The CDR3 DNA sequence: TGTGCCAGCAGAATCTCCATGAACACTGAAGCTTTCTTT. The encoded protein is CASRISMNTEAFF.

This clonotype was seen a handful of times. The chain employs TRBV12-3 or TRBV12-4 and TRBJ1-5; D gene ambiguous. CDR3 length: 14 amino acids. V lost 2 bases and J 7 bases, leaving 12 bases between the germline ends. In nucleotides, the CDR3 is TGTGCCAGCAGTTTACTTCGGTCTCGCCAGCCCCAGCATTTT. This translates into CASSLLRSRQPQHF.

This clonotype was seen a few times. The chain has TRBV4-1 and TRBJ2-7; the D gene is possibly TRBD1 (6 bases). With 1 base removed from V and 3 bases from J, the gap between germline ends came to 13 bases. The CDR3 has 15 amino acids. Germline-derived CDR1 and CDR2 are MGHRA and YSYEKL. The CDR3 region has the DNA TGCGCCAGCAGCCAAGTACAGGGAAGCTTCTACGAGCAGTACTTC. Translation gives CASSQVQGSFYEQYF.

The V gene is TRBV27, the J gene TRBJ2-1; 10 positions match TRBD2. Germline V CDR1 and CDR2: MNHEY, SMNVEV (reference sequence). The CDR3 totals 14 residues. J lost 9 bases, V lost 5 bases, and 7 bases had no gene match. The CDR3 region is CASSPLAGVGEQFF. The CDR3 bases are TGTGCCAGCAGTCCCCTAGCGGGAGTAGGTGAGCAGTTCTTC.

The chain combines TRBV10-2 with TRBJ2-2; 13 nucleotides match TRBD2. In germline, CDR1 is WSHSY, CDR2 SAAADI. The J segment lost 2 bases and the V segment lost 6 bases, leaving 15 bases of the junction unmatched. This CDR3 has 20 residues. CDR3 loop: CASSALGTSGELVNTGELFF. The CDR3 region has the DNA TGCGCCAGCAGCGCTTTAGGGACTAGCGGGGAACTAGTTAACACCGGGGAGCTGTTTTTT.

This clonotype has just a few counts. The chain combines TRBV18 with TRBJ2-5; weak D call: TRBD2 (6 bases). V was clipped by 3 bases and J by 5 bases, with 13 bases between them. Germline V gene data show CDR1 as KGHSH and CDR2 as LQKENI. The CDR3 is 14 amino acids. CDR3 loop: CASSPLSGRETQYF. The CDR3 bases are TGTGCCAGCTCACCTTTGTCAGGGAGGGAGACCCAGTACTTC.

The table lists this clonotype with a few counts. V is TRBV20-1 and J is TRBJ2-3; 7 nucleotides agree with TRBD2. V gave up 3 bases and J gave up 4 bases; unmatched junction bases: 7. The CDR3 has 14 residues. Germline lookup yields CDR1 DFQATT and CDR2 SNEGSKA (reference sequence). CDR3 amino acids: CSASRGGSPDTQYF. DNA of the CDR3: TGCAGTGCTAGTCGGGGCGGGAGCCCAGATACGCAGTATTTT.

The sample holds a few counts of this clonotype. The gene calls are TRBV13 and TRBJ2-3, with D hard to call. With 5 bases removed from V and 7 bases from J, the gap between germline ends came to 16 bases. This CDR3 has 14 amino acids. Germline CDR1 is PRHDT and CDR2 is FYEKMQ (reference sequence). The CDR3 spells CASSPMTIGHTQYF. For the CDR3, the DNA is TGTGCCAGCAGCCCCATGACCATCGGCCATACGCAGTATTTT.